Each of the 30 T cell receptor beta chains below was sequenced from the same sample in a study of T cells expressing NK-cell markers. TCRdb processed the 5' RACE reads again and assigns one entry to each CDR3 protein, with no DNA. The sample table includes 20,000 to 25,000 distinct CDR3 sequences. Sequenced input: blood T cells: a sorted CD56 or NKG2C T cell subset, CD4+ or CD8+ T cells, or bulk PBMC T cells (not recorded which). The receptors shown here come from a man aged 18-75 years in good health.

The chain uses TRBV29-1 and TRBJ2-1; no DNA is available, so the TRBD1 call from TCRdb remains unchecked. The CDR3 runs to 16 residues. The germline CDR1 and CDR2 sequences are SQVTM and ANQGSEA. The CDR3 here is CSVEDRGGESYNEQFF.

V and J are TRBV6-5 and TRBJ1-1; TCRdb reports TRBD1, a call that lacks DNA to check it against. The CDR3 consists of 16 residues. Germline assignment: CDR1 MNHEY and CDR2 SVGAGI. The CDR3 sequence: CASSSPPGTGVTEAFF.

This chain connects TRBV4-2 to TRBJ2-7. This CDR3 has 15 amino acids. CDR1 is LGHNA and CDR2 is YNFKEQ in the germline V gene. CDR3 in amino acids: CASSQGTTASYEQYF.

J is TRBJ2-7 and V is TRBV3-1; no DNA is available, so the TRBD1 call from TCRdb remains unchecked. This CDR3 has 15 amino acids. The germline V gene has CDR1 LGHDT and CDR2 YNNKEL (reference sequence). The CDR3 loop reads CASSQGLAPFYEQYF.

The chain links TRBV6-2 or TRBV6-3 to TRBJ2-7; the D gene TCRdb calls, TRBD2, cannot be checked with no DNA. Germline-derived CDR1 and CDR2 are MNHEY and SVGEGT. The CDR3 contains 15 residues. CDR3 sequence: CASSYGRLADYEQYF.

The V call is TRBV19, the J call TRBJ2-7; TCRdb indicates TRBD1, and absent DNA this call remains unverified. The CDR3 length is 12 residues. Germline loops: CDR1 LNHDA, CDR2 SQIVND (reference sequence). CDR3 sequence reads: CASRQSGEAQYF.

V gene TRBV27 combines with J gene TRBJ1-3. Germline CDR1 is MNHEY and CDR2 is SMNVEV (reference sequence). The CDR3 covers 12 residues. The CDR3 is CASTKSGNTIYF.

This chain links TRBV3-1 with TRBJ1-2. CDR1 and CDR2 (germline): LGHDT, YNNKEL (reference sequence). The CDR3 covers 13 residues. Here the CDR3 reads CASSRTEFYGYTF. Together with reference TRBV3-1 and TRBJ1-2, the CDR3 gives the full variable domain: DTAVSQTPKYLVTQMGNDKSIKCEQNLGHDTMYWYKQDSKKFLKIMFSYNNKELIINETVPNRFSPKSPDKAHLNLHINSLELGDSAVYFCASSRTEFYGYTFGSGTRLTVV.

The rearrangement links TRBV6-5 to TRBJ2-3; TCRdb names TRBD1, which stays unverified in the absence of DNA. The CDR3 contains 15 residues. The V gene's germline CDR1 is MNHEY and CDR2 SVGAGI. The CDR3 loop reads CASSYRLGRADTQYF.

The chain is built from TRBV9 and TRBJ1-6; TCRdb picks TRBD1, but there is no DNA to check that call. The length of the CDR3 is 14 residues. Per the germline V gene, CDR1 is SGDLS and CDR2 is YYNGEE. The CDR3 loop is CASSGGGPGSPLHF.

The V call is TRBV30, the J call TRBJ1-4; without DNA, the TCRdb call of TRBD1 cannot be checked. The CDR3 is made up of 12 amino acids. Germline V lookup: CDR1 GTSNPN, CDR2 SVGIG (reference sequence). This CDR3 is CAWSGRGEKLFF.

The gene calls are TRBV10-3 and TRBJ2-3; lacking DNA, the TRBD2 call made by TCRdb goes unchecked. There are 16 residues in the CDR3. CDR1 is ENHRY and CDR2 is SYGVKD in the germline V gene. The CDR3 sequence is CATRVTSGRWADTQYF.

V gene TRBV7-9 combines with J gene TRBJ2-7; TCRdb's assignment of TRBD1 cannot be checked, as there is no DNA. In germline, CDR1 is SEHNR, CDR2 FQNEAQ (reference sequence). The CDR3 sequence is 14 residues long. CDR3 sequence reads: CASSRSGTRYEQYF. The whole variable domain, filled in from reference TRBV7-9 and TRBJ2-7, reads DTGVSQNPRHKITKRGQNVTFRCDPISEHNRLYWYRQTLGQGPEFLTYFQNEAQLEKSRLLSDRFSAERPKGSFSTLEIQRTEQGDSAMYLCASSRSGTRYEQYFGPGTRLTVT.

The V and J genes are TRBV7-9 and TRBJ2-7; TCRdb returns TRBD1, unconfirmable since there is no DNA. The CDR3 totals 16 residues. The germline gives CDR1 SEHNR, CDR2 FQNEAQ (reference sequence). The CDR3 sequence is CASSLPGNRTGYEQYF.

The gene calls are TRBV12-3 or TRBV12-4 and TRBJ2-7; TCRdb calls TRBD2, which cannot be checked without DNA. This CDR3 spans 14 amino acids. CDR3 protein: CASGASGGPYEQYF.

The chain combines TRBV28 with TRBJ2-7. The CDR3 is 12 residues long. Germline V gene sequence: CDR1 MDHEN, CDR2 SYDVKM. The CDR3 sequence is CASSIGSTEQYF. Together with reference TRBV28 and TRBJ2-7, the CDR3 gives the full variable domain: DVKVTQSSRYLVKRTGEKVFLECVQDMDHENMFWYRQDPGLGLRLIYFSYDVKMKEKGDIPEGYSVSREKKERFSLILESASTNQTSMYLCASSIGSTEQYFGPGTRLTVT.

V usage is TRBV6-2 or TRBV6-3 and J usage is TRBJ2-4. Germline values: CDR1 MNHEY, CDR2 SVGEGT. The CDR3 covers 15 residues. Here the CDR3 reads CASRKSGLETDIQYF.

The gene calls are TRBV11-2 and TRBJ2-7; TCRdb selects TRBD1, and the lack of DNA leaves this call unchecked. The CDR3 totals 18 residues. CDR1 is SGHAT, CDR2 FQNNGV, per germline. The CDR3 sequence: CASSLGWGTGALDYEQYF.

This chain uses TRBV5-1 with TRBJ2-1; absent DNA, TCRdb's TRBD1 call cannot be checked. The CDR3 has 16 residues. CDR1 and CDR2 (germline): SGHRS, YFSETQ. CDR3 amino acids: CASSLGGTQVYNEQFF.

The chain couples TRBV24-1 to TRBJ2-2; TCRdb proposes TRBD1, but this gene call is untestable without DNA. Germline lookup yields CDR1 KGHDR and CDR2 SFDVKD. CDR3 length: 16 amino acids. This chain's CDR3 is CATSDPDRGNTGELFF.

This CDR3 is CASSTLQGTEQFF. V is TRBV5-1 and J is TRBJ2-1; TCRdb calls TRBD1, which cannot be checked without DNA. CDR1 SGHRS and CDR2 YFSETQ come from the germline V gene. This CDR3 spans 13 amino acids. Filled out from reference TRBV5-1 and TRBJ2-1, the complete variable domain reads KAGVTQTPRYLIKTRGQQVTLSCSPISGHRSVSWYQQTPGQGLQFLFEYFSETQRNKGNFPGRFSGRQFSNSRSEMNVSTLELGDSALYLCASSTLQGTEQFFGPGTRLTVL.

This rearrangement joins TRBV29-1 to TRBJ2-3; TCRdb picks TRBD2, but there is no DNA to check that call. CDR3 length: 18 amino acids. Germline V gene sequence: CDR1 SQVTM, CDR2 ANQGSEA. CDR3 sequence: CSVEGGSGLAGHTDTQYF.

The chain has TRBV7-9 and TRBJ1-2; TCRdb outputs TRBD1, but without DNA this stays unchecked. CDR1 SEHNR and CDR2 FQNEAQ come from the germline V gene (reference sequence). The CDR3 has 14 amino acids. This chain's CDR3 is CASSSDGQLYGYTF.

This chain uses TRBV28 with TRBJ1-5. This CDR3 has 14 amino acids. Germline V gene lookup returns CDR1 MDHEN and CDR2 SYDVKM. CDR3: CASSQGGGGQPQHF.

The chain combines TRBV15 with TRBJ1-2; TCRdb calls TRBD1, which cannot be checked without DNA. Germline CDR1 and CDR2: LNHNV and YYDKDF (reference sequence). The CDR3 totals 15 residues. The CDR3 spells CATSRDGGTGYGYTF. The variable domain in full, completed from reference TRBV15 and TRBJ1-2, reads DAMVIQNPRYQVTQFGKPVTLSCSQTLNHNVMYWYQQKSSQAPKLLFHYYDKDFNNEADTPDNFQSRRPNTSFCFLDIRSPGLGDTAMYLCATSRDGGTGYGYTFGSGTRLTVV.

This chain joins TRBV15 and TRBJ2-1; the TCRdb call, TRBD2, lacks DNA for checking. This CDR3 is built from 15 residues. Germline CDR1 reads LNHNV; CDR2 reads YYDKDF (reference sequence). CDR3: CATSRGTSGINEQFF.

J is TRBJ2-5 and V is TRBV18; TCRdb calls TRBD2, which cannot be checked without DNA. The CDR3 runs 14 residues. Per the germline V gene, CDR1 is KGHSH and CDR2 is LQKENI. CDR3 in amino acids: CASSITSGRETQYF.

The chain links TRBV19 to TRBJ1-4. This CDR3 region has 13 residues. The germline V gene has CDR1 LNHDA and CDR2 SQIVND (reference sequence). Here the CDR3 reads CASSIDPNEKLFF. Based on the CDR3 plus reference TRBV19 and TRBJ1-4, the full variable domain is DGGITQSPKYLFRKEGQNVTLSCEQNLNHDAMYWYRQDPGQGLRLIYYSQIVNDFQKGDIAEGYSVSREKKESFPLTVTSAQKNPTAFYLCASSIDPNEKLFFGSGTQLSVL.

The genes are TRBV27 and TRBJ1-5. In germline, CDR1 is MNHEY, CDR2 SMNVEV (reference sequence). This CDR3 region has 13 residues. The CDR3 loop is CASSLSGPQPQHF.

The V gene is TRBV20-1, the J gene TRBJ2-1. In germline, CDR1 is DFQATT, CDR2 SNEGSKA (reference sequence). There are 15 residues in the CDR3. This chain's CDR3 is CSARDFWSSYNEQFF.